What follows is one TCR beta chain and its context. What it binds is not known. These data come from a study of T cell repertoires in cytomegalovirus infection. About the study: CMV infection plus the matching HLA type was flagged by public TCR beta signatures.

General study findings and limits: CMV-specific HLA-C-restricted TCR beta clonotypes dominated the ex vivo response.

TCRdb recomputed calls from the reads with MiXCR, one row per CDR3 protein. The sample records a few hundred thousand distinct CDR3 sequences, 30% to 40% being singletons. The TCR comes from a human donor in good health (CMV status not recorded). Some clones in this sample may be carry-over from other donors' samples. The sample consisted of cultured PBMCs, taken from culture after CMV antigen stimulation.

CDR3 region: CASLSRTLRNSYNEQFF. The CDR3 nucleotides read TGTGCCAGTCTCTCAAGGACACTCCGCAACTCCTACAATGAGCAGTTCTTC. The chain joins TRBV12-3 or TRBV12-4 to TRBJ2-1; D may be TRBD1 (5 bases). The CDR3 is 17 residues long. Trimming left V 9 bases short and J 0 bases short, with 21 bases between.